This TCR beta chain was obtained from a study of T cell responses to AZD1222 COVID-19 vaccine. Trimming left V 3 bases short and J 3 bases short, with 9 bases between. From germline, CDR1 is MNHEY and CDR2 SMNVEV (reference sequence). This CDR3 has 13 amino acids. Study-wide results and limits: The sample set comprised mostly white British donors with more females, and clonal diversity was possibly underestimated. Spike-spanning, vaccine-associated CD4 TCRs were dominant at 160-218 and 743-854. It was only after the peak T cell response that any repertoires were sampled. The reported proportion of spike-specific TCRs targeting unmutated variant regions was nearly half.

Worth noting for this clone: The antigen is not known.

Libraries were prepared by immunoSEQ multiplex PCR; TCRdb keeps only in-frame clonotypes and omits some of them. The data contain roughly 26,000 clones, about 90% of them seen just once; the ten biggest clones take up 2.5% to 3%. This clonotype originated in an adult who received the AZD1222 COVID-19 vaccine. This chain links TRBV27 with TRBJ2-7; the D gene is possibly TRBD2 (6 bases). The input for sequencing was peripheral blood, taken 28 days after the second AZD1222 dose. CDR3 bases: TGTGCCAGCAGTTTCGGAGGGAACTACGAGCAGTACTTC. This translates into CASSFGGNYEQYF.